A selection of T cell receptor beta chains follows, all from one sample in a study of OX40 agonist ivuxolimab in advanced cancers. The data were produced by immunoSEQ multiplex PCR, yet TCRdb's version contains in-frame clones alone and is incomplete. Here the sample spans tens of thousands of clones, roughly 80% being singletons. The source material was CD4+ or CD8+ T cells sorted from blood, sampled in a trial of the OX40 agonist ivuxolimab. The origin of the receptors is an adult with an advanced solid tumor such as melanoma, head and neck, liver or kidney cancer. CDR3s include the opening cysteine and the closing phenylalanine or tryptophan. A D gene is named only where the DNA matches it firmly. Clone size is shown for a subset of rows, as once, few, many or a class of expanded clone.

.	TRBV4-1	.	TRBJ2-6	CASSQEVGANVLTF	TGCGCCAGCAGCCAAGAAGTAGGGGCCAACGTCCTGACTTTC
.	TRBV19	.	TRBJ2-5	CASSIGAKGTETQYF	TGTGCCAGTAGTATAGGGGCGAAGGGGACGGAGACCCAGTACTTC
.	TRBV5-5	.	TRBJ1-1	CASRPPGGMNTEAFF	TGTGCCAGCAGGCCCCCCGGGGGCATGAACACTGAAGCTTTCTTT
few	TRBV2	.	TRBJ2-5	CASLTRETQYF	TGTGCCAGCCTGACGCGGGAGACCCAGTACTTC
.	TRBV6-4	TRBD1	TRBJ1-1	CASSDGTGGTEAFF	TGTGCCAGCAGTGACGGGACAGGGGGCACTGAAGCTTTCTTT
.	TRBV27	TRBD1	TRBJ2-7	CASSGPGQPPYEQYF	TGTGCCAGCAGTGGACCGGGACAGCCTCCCTACGAGCAGTACTTC
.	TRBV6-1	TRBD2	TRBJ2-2	CASISGGGTGELFF	TGTGCCAGCATTTCGGGGGGAGGAACCGGGGAGCTGTTTTTT
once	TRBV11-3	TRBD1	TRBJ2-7	CASSSTGVNEQYF	TGTGCCAGCAGCTCGACAGGGGTCAACGAGCAGTACTTC
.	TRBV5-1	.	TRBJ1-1	CASSLTGNTEAFF	TGCGCCAGCAGCCTGACAGGGAACACTGAAGCTTTCTTT
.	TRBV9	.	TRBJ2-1	CASSEGLSYNEQFF	TGTGCCAGCAGCGAGGGACTTTCCTACAATGAGCAGTTCTTC
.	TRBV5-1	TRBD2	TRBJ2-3	CASSLAGLAGTDTQYF	TGCGCCAGCAGCTTGGCCGGACTAGCGGGCACAGATACGCAGTATTTT
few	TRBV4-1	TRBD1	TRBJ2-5	CASSHDPGQPETQYF	TGCGCCAGCAGCCACGACCCGGGACAGCCAGAGACCCAGTACTTC
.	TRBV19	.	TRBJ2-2	CATWASRDTGELFF	TGTGCCACCTGGGCCTCGAGGGACACCGGGGAGCTGTTTTTT
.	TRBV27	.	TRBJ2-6	CASSSIGRSGANVLTF	TGTGCCAGCAGTTCCATCGGACGGTCTGGGGCCAACGTCCTGACTTTC
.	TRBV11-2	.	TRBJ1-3	CASSLRGFGSGNTIYF	TGTGCCAGCAGCTTACGAGGATTCGGGTCTGGAAACACCATATATTTT
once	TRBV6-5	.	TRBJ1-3	CASSLKTGFGGNTIYF	TGTGCCAGCAGTTTAAAGACAGGATTCGGTGGAAACACCATATATTTT
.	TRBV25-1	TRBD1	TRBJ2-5	CASSEPRTGRFDETQYF	TGTGCCAGCAGTGAACCCCGGACAGGGAGGTTTGATGAGACCCAGTACTTC
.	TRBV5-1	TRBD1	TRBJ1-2	CASRYSTGGNYGYTF	TGCGCCAGCAGATATTCGACAGGGGGGAACTATGGCTACACCTTC